This is a list of T cell receptor beta chains from one sample in a study of graft-versus-host responses after intestinal transplantation. The protocol was immunoSEQ multiplex PCR, while the TCRdb copy is restricted to in-frame clones and leaves out a portion. The repertoire holds about 23,000 clones, 44% seen once, with 1.2% to 1.5% in the top ten. The sample consisted of alloreactive CD8+ T cells from a mixed lymphocyte reaction culture, taken before transplantation. These receptors all come from a human patient who was an organ donor for intestinal transplantation. The CDR3 runs from the conserved cysteine through the conserved F or W. The order of the fields is V gene, clone size, J gene, D gene, CDR3 DNA, CDR3 protein. A D gene is named only where the DNA matches it firmly. The size entry is marked missing in some rows and otherwise reads once, few, many or a size class.

v_gene: TRBV19
abundance: .
j_gene: TRBJ1-5
d_gene: .
CDR3nt: TGTGCCAGTAGTCTAGCAGGTTCGGGGGCCCAGCATTTT
CDR3aa: CASSLAGSGAQHF

v_gene: TRBV13
abundance: .
j_gene: TRBJ2-7
d_gene: TRBD1
CDR3nt: TGTGCCAGCAGCGGACCGGGACAGGGTTTTTACGAGCAGTACTTC
CDR3aa: CASSGPGQGFYEQYF

v_gene: TRBV7-9
abundance: .
j_gene: TRBJ2-3
d_gene: TRBD2
CDR3nt: TGTGCCAGCAGCCTGCAAGCGGGAGTGATAGATACGCAGTATTTT
CDR3aa: CASSLQAGVIDTQYF

v_gene: TRBV7-6
abundance: .
j_gene: TRBJ2-7
d_gene: .
CDR3nt: TGTGCCAGCAGCTTAGACGGAGGGGGATACGAGCAGTACTTC
CDR3aa: CASSLDGGGYEQYF

v_gene: TRBV4-1
abundance: medium-sized
j_gene: TRBJ1-2
d_gene: .
CDR3nt: TGCCCCAAGGGGACGGCTTGCTATGGCTACACCTTC
CDR3aa: CPKGTACYGYTF

v_gene: TRBV5-4
abundance: .
j_gene: TRBJ2-2
d_gene: .
CDR3nt: TGTGCCAGCAGCTTACATCTACGCACCGGGGAGCTGTTTTTT
CDR3aa: CASSLHLRTGELFF

v_gene: TRBV5-4
abundance: few
j_gene: TRBJ2-1
d_gene: .
CDR3nt: TGTGCCAGCAGCTTGGAGGTACGGGGGCGTCACTACAATGAGCAGTTCTTC
CDR3aa: CASSLEVRGRHYNEQFF

v_gene: TRBV5-8
abundance: few
j_gene: TRBJ2-1
d_gene: TRBD2
CDR3nt: TGTGCCAGCAGCTTGCGGGAGGGTTACAATGAGCAGTTCTTC
CDR3aa: CASSLREGYNEQFF

v_gene: TRBV9
abundance: .
j_gene: TRBJ2-3
d_gene: TRBD2
CDR3nt: TGTGCCAGCAGCCAGGGACTAGCGGGAAATACGCAGTATTTT
CDR3aa: CASSQGLAGNTQYF

v_gene: TRBV9
abundance: .
j_gene: TRBJ1-4
d_gene: .
CDR3nt: TGTGCCAGCAGCGCAAGGGGTACAACTAATGAAAAACTGTTTTTT
CDR3aa: CASSARGTTNEKLFF

v_gene: TRBV7-2
abundance: .
j_gene: TRBJ2-7
d_gene: .
CDR3nt: TGTGCCAGCAGCTCAGAATGGATTTACGAGCAGTACTTC
CDR3aa: CASSSEWIYEQYF

v_gene: TRBV21-1
abundance: .
j_gene: TRBJ2-3
d_gene: .
CDR3nt: TGTGCCAGCAGCAGATGGGACAGGGGAGAAGGAGATACGCAGTATTTT
CDR3aa: CASSRWDRGEGDTQYF

v_gene: TRBV27
abundance: few
j_gene: TRBJ1-2
d_gene: .
CDR3nt: TGTGCCAGCACCGAGTTACCACAGGGTAACTATGGCTACACCTTC
CDR3aa: CASTELPQGNYGYTF

v_gene: TRBV10-1
abundance: .
j_gene: TRBJ1-2
d_gene: .
CDR3nt: TGCGCCAGCAGTATAAGGAAGGGTTACGGCTACACCTTC
CDR3aa: CASSIRKGYGYTF

v_gene: TRBV5-4
abundance: few
j_gene: TRBJ2-7
d_gene: TRBD1
CDR3nt: TGTGCCAGCAGCCGAATCGGACAGGGGGACTACGAGCAGTACTTC
CDR3aa: CASSRIGQGDYEQYF

v_gene: TRBV2
abundance: .
j_gene: TRBJ2-3
d_gene: TRBD1
CDR3nt: TGTGCCAGCAGTGAAGCGACAGGGGGCACAGATACGCAGTATTTT
CDR3aa: CASSEATGGTDTQYF

v_gene: TRBV23-1
abundance: .
j_gene: TRBJ1-2
d_gene: TRBD1
CDR3nt: TGCGCCAGCAGTCAGAACAGGGGGCCTGGCTACACCTTC
CDR3aa: CASSQNRGPGYTF

v_gene: TRBV6-1
abundance: few
j_gene: TRBJ1-1
d_gene: .
CDR3nt: TGTGCCAGCAGTGACTACGGGATGAACACTGAAGCTTTCTTT
CDR3aa: CASSDYGMNTEAFF

v_gene: TRBV13
abundance: .
j_gene: TRBJ2-2
d_gene: .
CDR3nt: TGTGCCAGCAGCTGGGGGGCGAACACCGGGGAGCTGTTTTTT
CDR3aa: CASSWGANTGELFF

v_gene: TRBV19
abundance: few
j_gene: TRBJ1-5
d_gene: .
CDR3nt: TGTGCCAGTAGACATCCGGGGGGGAATCAGCCCCAGCATTTT
CDR3aa: CASRHPGGNQPQHF

v_gene: TRBV12-5
abundance: .
j_gene: TRBJ2-3
d_gene: .
CDR3nt: TGTGCTAGTGGTACCAGGGGGGGATTCACAGATACGCAGTATTTT
CDR3aa: CASGTRGGFTDTQYF

v_gene: TRBV4-1
abundance: .
j_gene: TRBJ2-1
d_gene: .
CDR3nt: TGCGCCAGCAGCCATGTCGGGACAAATCCTAATGAGCAGTTCTTC
CDR3aa: CASSHVGTNPNEQFF

v_gene: TRBV5-5
abundance: .
j_gene: TRBJ2-7
d_gene: .
CDR3nt: TGTGCCAGCAGCTTTGAAGACAGAGCCTACGAGCAGTACTTC
CDR3aa: CASSFEDRAYEQYF

v_gene: TRBV29-1
abundance: .
j_gene: TRBJ1-2
d_gene: .
CDR3nt: TGCAGCGTTGAGACCTCGCGGCAGCGATATGGCTACACCTTC
CDR3aa: CSVETSRQRYGYTF

v_gene: TRBV1
abundance: .
j_gene: TRBJ2-6
d_gene: .
CDR3nt: TGCACCAGCAGGCTTTGGTGTGCACAAAGTCGGGCCAACGTCCTGACTTTC
CDR3aa: CTSRLWCAQSRANVLTF

v_gene: TRBV4-1
abundance: .
j_gene: TRBJ2-7
d_gene: .
CDR3nt: TGCGCCAGCAGCCAATCCCGGCTGGTTGGCTACGAGCAGTACTTC
CDR3aa: CASSQSRLVGYEQYF

v_gene: TRBV10-3
abundance: once
j_gene: TRBJ2-1
d_gene: .
CDR3nt: TGTGCCATTTCGACAGATACTAGTCTAAATGAGCAGTTCTTC
CDR3aa: CAISTDTSLNEQFF

v_gene: TRBV27
abundance: few
j_gene: TRBJ2-7
d_gene: .
CDR3nt: TGTGCCAGCAGTTTATTCAGGGATTTCAGCGAGCAGTACTTC
CDR3aa: CASSLFRDFSEQYF

v_gene: TRBV6-5
abundance: .
j_gene: TRBJ2-2
d_gene: .
CDR3nt: TGTGCCAGCAGTTACACCCTAGTGGACGGGGAGCTGTTTTTT
CDR3aa: CASSYTLVDGELFF

v_gene: TRBV27
abundance: medium-sized
j_gene: TRBJ2-3
d_gene: TRBD2
CDR3nt: TGTGCCAGCAGTCTGTGGTCTAGCGGAACAGATACGCAGTATTTT
CDR3aa: CASSLWSSGTDTQYF

v_gene: TRBV7-8
abundance: once
j_gene: TRBJ2-3
d_gene: .
CDR3nt: TGTGCCAGCAGCACCAGAGTTCTAATTGGCACAGATACGCAGTATTTT
CDR3aa: CASSTRVLIGTDTQYF

v_gene: TRBV27
abundance: .
j_gene: TRBJ1-2
d_gene: .
CDR3nt: TGTGCCAGCAGTTTAGGGGGCCGCTATGGCTACACCTTC
CDR3aa: CASSLGGRYGYTF

v_gene: TRBV6-5
abundance: .
j_gene: TRBJ1-5
d_gene: .
CDR3nt: TGTGCCAGCAGAGAACAGGGTACCCAGCCCCAGCATTTT
CDR3aa: CASREQGTQPQHF

v_gene: TRBV6-5
abundance: .
j_gene: TRBJ1-5
d_gene: .
CDR3nt: TGTGCCAGCAGTGCAGGCGGCCGAAATCAGCCCCAGCATTTT
CDR3aa: CASSAGGRNQPQHF

v_gene: TRBV2
abundance: .
j_gene: TRBJ2-5
d_gene: .
CDR3nt: TGTGCCAGCAGTGAACTGGAGGGGCGAGAGACCCAGTACTTC
CDR3aa: CASSELEGRETQYF

v_gene: TRBV5-7
abundance: few
j_gene: TRBJ2-7
d_gene: .
CDR3nt: TGTGCCAGCAGCTTGGCGGACCGCTACGAGCAGTACTTC
CDR3aa: CASSLADRYEQYF

v_gene: TRBV7-2
abundance: .
j_gene: TRBJ2-5
d_gene: TRBD2
CDR3nt: TGTGCCAGCAGCTCAAAACCGGGACTAGCGACGGAGACCCAGTACTTC
CDR3aa: CASSSKPGLATETQYF

v_gene: TRBV10-1
abundance: few
j_gene: TRBJ1-1
d_gene: TRBD1
CDR3nt: TGCGCCAGCAGTTCACAGGGGGAGAACACTGAAGCTTTCTTT
CDR3aa: CASSSQGENTEAFF

v_gene: TRBV19
abundance: few
j_gene: TRBJ2-2
d_gene: TRBD1
CDR3nt: TGTGCCAGTAGTCTAGGGGGCGCAAGCACCGGGGAGCTGTTTTTT
CDR3aa: CASSLGGASTGELFF

v_gene: TRBV1
abundance: .
j_gene: TRBJ2-7
d_gene: .
CDR3nt: TGCACCAGCAGCCCTAGACCTTCGTACGAGCAGTACTTC
CDR3aa: CTSSPRPSYEQYF

v_gene: TRBV6-6
abundance: once
j_gene: TRBJ2-1
d_gene: TRBD1
CDR3nt: TGTGCCAGCAGTTACTCCGGGACAGGAGCTTACAATGAGCAGTTCTTC
CDR3aa: CASSYSGTGAYNEQFF

v_gene: TRBV5-1
abundance: .
j_gene: TRBJ2-3
d_gene: TRBD2
CDR3nt: TGCGCCAGCAGCACGGGACTAGCGGGTCTCACAGATACGCAGTATTTT
CDR3aa: CASSTGLAGLTDTQYF

v_gene: TRBV4-1
abundance: .
j_gene: TRBJ1-2
d_gene: .
CDR3nt: TGCGCCAGCAGCCCTAGGGAGAAGGGGGCTAACTATGGCTACACCTTC
CDR3aa: CASSPREKGANYGYTF

v_gene: TRBV7-2
abundance: once
j_gene: TRBJ2-7
d_gene: TRBD1
CDR3nt: TGTGCCAGCAGCCACTCAGGACAGGCCTACGAGCAGTACTTC
CDR3aa: CASSHSGQAYEQYF

v_gene: TRBV29-1
abundance: medium-sized
j_gene: TRBJ2-7
d_gene: TRBD2
CDR3nt: TGCAGCGTTAGACTAGCGGGGTTCTACGAGCAGTACTTC
CDR3aa: CSVRLAGFYEQYF

v_gene: TRBV28
abundance: .
j_gene: TRBJ2-1
d_gene: TRBD1
CDR3nt: TGTGCCAGCAGACAGACAGGGTACAATGAGCAGTTCTTC
CDR3aa: CASRQTGYNEQFF

v_gene: TRBV7-6
abundance: .
j_gene: TRBJ2-7
d_gene: .
CDR3nt: TGTGCCAGCAGCTTAGGCCCTTGGTACGAGCAGTACTTC
CDR3aa: CASSLGPWYEQYF

v_gene: TRBV5-1
abundance: .
j_gene: TRBJ1-1
d_gene: .
CDR3nt: TGCGCCAGCAGCCCCCGGCAGGGCCGAACGACGACTGAAGCTTTCTTT
CDR3aa: CASSPRQGRTTTEAFF

v_gene: TRBV25-1
abundance: .
j_gene: TRBJ1-1
d_gene: TRBD1
CDR3nt: TGTGCCAGCAGTGAATCGAACGACAGGGGTTACACTGAAGCTTTCTTT
CDR3aa: CASSESNDRGYTEAFF